This TCR beta chain was sequenced during a study of read filtering for tumor transcriptome and immune sequencing. The library was built from about 400 ng RNA with molecular barcoded adaptors for alpha/delta and beta/gamma chains. TCRdb re-derived calls from the reads in MiXCR, one entry per CDR3 protein. The sample lists about 62,000 distinct CDR3 sequences; approximately 19% were seen once. With 6 bases clipped from V and 7 bases from J, the junction kept 6 bases outside the gene matches. CDR3 length: 14 amino acids. This receptor was identified in a donor over 35 with multiple myeloma. The sample comprised a population of CD138-negative cells sorted from bone marrow. V gene TRBV12-3 or TRBV12-4 combines with J gene TRBJ2-1; TRBD1 agrees at 10 bases. Written as DNA, the CDR3 is TGTGCCAGCAGACGAGGACAGGGGGAAAATGAGCAGTTCTTC. The encoded protein is CASRRGQGENEQFF.